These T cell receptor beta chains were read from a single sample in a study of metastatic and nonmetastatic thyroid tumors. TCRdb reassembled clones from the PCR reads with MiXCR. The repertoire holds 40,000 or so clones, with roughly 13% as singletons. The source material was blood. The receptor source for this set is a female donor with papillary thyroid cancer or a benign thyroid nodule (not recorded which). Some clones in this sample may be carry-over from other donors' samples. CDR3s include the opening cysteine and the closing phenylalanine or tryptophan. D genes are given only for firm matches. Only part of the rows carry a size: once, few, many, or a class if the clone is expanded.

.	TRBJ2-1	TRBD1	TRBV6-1	CASRGQGPGEQFF	TGTGCCAGCAGGGGACAGGGGCCGGGGGAACAGTTCTTC
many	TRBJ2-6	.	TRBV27	CASSLGGQWSSGANVLTF	TGTGCCAGCAGTTTGGGGGGACAGTGGAGCTCTGGGGCCAACGTCCTGACTTTC
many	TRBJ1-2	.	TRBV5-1	CASSILSDSGGYTF	TGCGCCAGCAGCATACTCTCGGACAGCGGGGGCTACACCTTC
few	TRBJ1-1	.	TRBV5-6	CASSLMAYTEAFF	TGTGCCAGCAGCTTAATGGCTTACACTGAGGCTTTCTTT
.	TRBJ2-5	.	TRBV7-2	CASSSWETQYF	TGTGCCAGCAGTTCTTGGGAGACCCAGTACTTC
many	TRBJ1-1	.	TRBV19	CASRLRGANTEAFF	TGTGCCAGTCGCCTCCGGGGGGCAAACACTGAAGCTTTCTTT
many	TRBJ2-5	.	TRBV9	CASSVGGVQETQYF	TGTGCCAGCAGCGTAGGGGGGGTCCAAGAGACCCAGTACTTC
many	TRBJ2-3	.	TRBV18	CASSPSVTRGTDTQYF	TGTGCCAGCTCACCGAGCGTCACCCGAGGAACAGATACGCAGTATTTT
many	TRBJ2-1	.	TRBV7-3	CASSKEGTLSYNEQFF	TGTGCCAGCAGCAAGGAAGGGACTCTCTCCTACAATGAGCAGTTCTTC
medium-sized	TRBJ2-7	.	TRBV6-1	CASRDETYEQYF	TGTGCCAGCAGGGACGAGACCTACGAGCAGTACTTC
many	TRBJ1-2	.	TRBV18	CASSQNRDGYTF	TGTGCCAGCTCGCAAAACAGGGATGGCTACACCTTC
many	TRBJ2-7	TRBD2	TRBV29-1	CSVVLTSGSYEQYF	TGCAGCGTTGTGCTGACTAGCGGGAGTTACGAGCAGTACTTC
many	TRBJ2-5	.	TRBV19	CASRQSGETQYF	TGTGCCAGTAGACAGTCGGGGGAGACCCAGTACTTC
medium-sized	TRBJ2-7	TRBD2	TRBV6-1	CASSTSGSYEQYF	TGTGCCAGCAGTACTAGCGGGAGTTACGAGCAGTACTTC
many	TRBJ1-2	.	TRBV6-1	CASSVWRNGYTF	TGTGCCAGCAGTGTCTGGCGTAATGGCTACACCTTC
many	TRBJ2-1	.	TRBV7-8	CASSSGGRGGNEQFF	TGTGCCAGCAGCTCAGGGGGCAGGGGGGGGAATGAGCAGTTCTTC
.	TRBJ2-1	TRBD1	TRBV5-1	CASSWNLGTGIYNEQFF	TGCGCCAGCAGCTGGAACCTCGGGACAGGGATTTACAATGAGCAGTTCTTC
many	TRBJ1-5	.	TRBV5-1	CASSPGHGDSNQPQHF	TGCGCCAGCAGCCCGGGACACGGGGATAGCAATCAGCCCCAGCATTTT
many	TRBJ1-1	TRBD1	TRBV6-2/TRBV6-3	CASSYLLGQGNTEAFF	TGTGCCAGCAGTTATCTCCTCGGACAGGGGAACACTGAAGCTTTCTTT
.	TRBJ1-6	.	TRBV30	CAWSESYNSPLHF	TGTGCCTGGAGTGAGTCCTATAATTCACCCCTCCACTTT
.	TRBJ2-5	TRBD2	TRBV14	CASSSRKTSKIETQYF	TGTGCCAGCAGCTCCCGCAAGACTAGCAAGATTGAGACCCAGTACTTC
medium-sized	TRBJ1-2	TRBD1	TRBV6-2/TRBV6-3	CASNRGDYGYTF	TGTGCCAGCAACAGGGGCGACTATGGCTACACCTTC
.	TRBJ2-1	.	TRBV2	CASKEVGSEQFF	TGTGCCAGCAAGGAGGTGGGGAGTGAGCAGTTCTTC
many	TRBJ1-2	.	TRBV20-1	CSARVGEVGYTF	TGCAGTGCTAGAGTAGGGGAGGTAGGCTACACCTTC
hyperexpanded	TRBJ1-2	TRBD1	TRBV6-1	CASSSGTGLNYGYTF	TGTGCCAGCAGTTCCGGGACAGGGCTGAACTATGGCTACACCTTC
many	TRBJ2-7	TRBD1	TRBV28	CASSLVLDRGGYEQYF	TGTGCCAGCAGTTTGGTCCTCGACAGGGGGGGCTACGAGCAGTACTTC
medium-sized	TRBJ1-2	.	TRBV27	CASSLSIAGSDGYTF	TGTGCCAGCAGTTTATCGATCGCGGGGTCCGATGGCTACACCTTC
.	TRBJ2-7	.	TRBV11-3	CASSLVAGGSDEQCF	.
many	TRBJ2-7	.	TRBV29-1	CSGLSRGYEQYF	TGCAGTGGACTATCCCGTGGCTACGAGCAGTACTTC
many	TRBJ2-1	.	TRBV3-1	CASSQPFASVLYNEQFF	TGTGCCAGCAGCCAGCCCTTCGCTAGCGTTCTCTACAATGAGCAGTTCTTC
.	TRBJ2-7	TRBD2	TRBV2	CASSLAGVAVKQYF	TGTGCCAGCAGTCTGGCGGGAGTTGCCGTGAAGCAGTACTTC
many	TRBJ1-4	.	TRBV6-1	CASSSHPNEKLFF	TGTGCCAGCAGTTCCCACCCTAATGAAAAACTGTTTTTT
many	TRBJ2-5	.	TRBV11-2	CASSFVQETQYF	TGTGCCAGCAGCTTTGTCCAAGAGACCCAGTACTTC
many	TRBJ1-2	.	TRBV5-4	CASSLQDNYGYTF	TGTGCCAGCAGCTTACAGGATAACTATGGCTACACCTTC
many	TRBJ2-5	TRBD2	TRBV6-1	CATAPGLAGGRETQYF	TGTGCCACGGCCCCGGGACTAGCGGGAGGGAGAGAGACCCAGTACTTC
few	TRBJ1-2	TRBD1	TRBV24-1	CATSNTGQKQYGYTF	TGTGCCACCAGTAACACGGGACAGAAGCAATATGGCTACACCTTC
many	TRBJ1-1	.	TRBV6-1	CASSSRGLGNTEAFF	TGTGCCAGCAGTTCCCGTGGACTGGGGAACACTGAAGCTTTCTTT
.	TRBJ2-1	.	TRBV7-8	CASSSAGVRGNEQFF	TGTGCCAGCAGCTCGGCAGGGGTCCGGGGGAATGAGCAGTTCTTC
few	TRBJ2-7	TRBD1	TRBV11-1	CASSSLSDRDYEQYF	TGTGCCAGCAGCAGCCTATCGGACAGGGACTACGAGCAGTACTTC
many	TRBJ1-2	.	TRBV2	CASSVGSGGYGYTF	TGTGCCAGCAGTGTGGGATCCGGTGGGTATGGCTACACCTTC
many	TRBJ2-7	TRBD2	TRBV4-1	CASSQLLAGREPYEQYF	TGCGCCAGCAGCCAACTATTAGCGGGAAGGGAGCCCTACGAGCAGTACTTC
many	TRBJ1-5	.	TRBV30	CAWSGIRGRVGNQPQHF	TGTGCCTGGAGTGGTATTCGGGGAAGGGTTGGCAATCAGCCCCAGCATTTT
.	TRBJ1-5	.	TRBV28	CASSPLQGSTGQPQHF	TGTGCCAGCAGTCCCCTACAGGGTTCGACGGGACAGCCCCAGCATTTT
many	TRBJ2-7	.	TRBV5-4	CASSLDRWTEQYF	TGTGCCAGCAGCTTGGACAGGTGGACCGAGCAGTACTTC
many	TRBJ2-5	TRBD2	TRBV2	CASSRTSGQETQYF	TGTGCCAGCAGTCGGACTAGCGGCCAAGAGACCCAGTACTTC
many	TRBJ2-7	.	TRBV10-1	CASSESKGKGAYEQYF	TGCGCCAGCAGTGAGTCAAAGGGGAAGGGGGCCTACGAGCAGTACTTC
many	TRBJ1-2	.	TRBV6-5	CASSYSYRVFYGYTF	TGTGCCAGCAGTTACTCGTACAGGGTTTTCTATGGCTACACCTTC
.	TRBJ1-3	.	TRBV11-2	CASSLVSSGPGNTIYF	TGTGCCAGCAGCTTAGTGTCATCCGGACCAGGAAACACCATATATTTT
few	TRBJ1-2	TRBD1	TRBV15	CATSRDGQGGYTF	TGTGCCACCAGCAGAGATGGACAGGGGGGCTACACCTTC
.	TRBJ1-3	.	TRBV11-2	CASSPSRMSSGNTIYF	TGTGCCAGCAGCCCATCCCGCATGAGCTCTGGAAACACCATATATTTT
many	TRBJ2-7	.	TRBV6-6	CASAMFRDGGQWGSYEQYF	TGTGCCAGCGCCATGTTCCGGGACGGAGGCCAATGGGGCTCCTACGAGCAGTACTTC
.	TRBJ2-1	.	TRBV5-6	CASSLAGRWDEQFF	TGTGCCAGCAGCTTGGCGGGACGGTGGGATGAGCAGTTCTTC
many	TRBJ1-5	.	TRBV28	CASSFKPQHF	TGTGCCAGCAGTTTTAAGCCCCAGCATTTT